Below are 22 T cell receptor beta chains sequenced from a single sample in a study of cytomegalovirus exposure and HLA in healthy donors (dated by TCRdb to 2017 to 2019). Preparation of the library involved the immunoSEQ multiplex PCR assay. For the multiplex PCR, a mixture combining 60 forward primers for TCR Vbeta segments and 13 reverse primers for TCR Jbeta segments was used. The table was pulled from immuneACCESS by TCRdb, which kept in-frame rearrangements only. Such tables lose some clones; where checked, under half of the loss comes from unresolved V genes, and the rest has no known cause. The sample table contains more than 95,000 clones; only one count was recorded for about 11% of them. The ten largest account for approximately 4.5% of the sample. The sequencing sample was made of PBMCs. The receptor set was obtained from a young woman in good health and CMV-seropositive.

This clone showed up just a few times. For the CDR3, the DNA is TGTGCCAGCAGCTTAGGACTAGCCGGAGAGACCCAGTACTTC. Residues: CASSLGLAGETQYF. The rearrangement links TRBV7-3 to TRBJ2-5; 8 bases line up with TRBD2. Germline-derived CDR1 and CDR2 are SGHTA and FQGTGA. There are 14 residues in the CDR3. The junction had 3 bases not matched to a gene; V was cut back by 2 bases and J by 4 bases.

This clone occurred a few times. The chain joins TRBV9 to TRBJ2-1; 8 nucleotides align to TRBD2. V shed 3 bases, J shed 7 bases, and the junction held 9 bases outside the gene matches. Germline V gene data show CDR1 as SGDLS and CDR2 as YYNGEE. This CDR3 contains 15 residues. The CDR3 DNA is TGTGCCAGCAGCGCAAATAGCGGGGTCCGGAATGAGCAGTTCTTC. This translates into CASSANSGVRNEQFF.

The CDR3 is CASSSTSGGNSDTQYF. The CDR3 DNA reads TGTGCCAGCAGCTCCACTAGCGGGGGTAATTCAGATACGCAGTATTTT. This rearrangement joins TRBV5-4 to TRBJ2-3, with TRBD2 matching over 11 bases. The CDR3 has 16 residues. V shed 3 bases and J 4 bases; nucleotides not matched to a gene: 7. Germline CDR1 SGHNT, CDR2 YYREEE (reference sequence).

The genes are TRBV2 and TRBJ2-1, with 9 bases lining up with TRBD2. CDR3 size: 14 residues. Unmatched junction bases numbered 8, after V lost 7 bases and J lost 7 bases. Germline V gene data show CDR1 as SNHLY and CDR2 as FYNNEI. The CDR3 loop reads CASTRREGPNEQFF. The DNA of the CDR3 is TGTGCCAGCACGAGGCGGGAGGGCCCGAATGAGCAGTTCTTC. The full variable domain, its missing parts supplied by reference TRBV2 and TRBJ2-1, is EPEVTQTPSHQVTQMGQEVILRCVPISNHLYFYWYRQILGQKVEFLVSFYNNEISEKSEIFDDQFSVERPDGSNFTLKIRSTKLEDSAMYFCASTRREGPNEQFFGPGTRLTVL.

CDR3 nucleotide sequence: TGTGCCAGCAGCCTGTTTAGCAGTTCTCTCTACGAGCAGTACTTC. Protein: CASSLFSSSLYEQYF. The chain employs TRBV14 and TRBJ2-7; D remains ambiguous. Trimming took 4 bases from V and 3 from J, leaving 16 bases between them. This CDR3 contains 15 residues. Germline lookup yields CDR1 SGHDN and CDR2 FVKESK.

This clone appeared a few times. The chain links TRBV5-5 to TRBJ2-1; D unresolved. V lost 0 bases, J lost 4 bases, and 8 bases lay in between. In germline, CDR1 is SGHKS, CDR2 YYEKEE (reference sequence). The CDR3 has 14 residues. The CDR3 region has the DNA TGTGCCAGCAGCTTGGTCGGTTCATACAATGAGCAGTTCTTC. Residues: CASSLVGSYNEQFF. Full variable domain (outside the CDR3, taken from reference TRBV5-5 and TRBJ2-1): DAGVTQSPTHLIKTRGQQVTLRCSPISGHKSVSWYQQVLGQGPQFIFQYYEKEERGRGNFPDRFSARQFPNYSSELNVNALLLGDSALYLCASSLVGSYNEQFFGPGTRLTVL.

The chain's CDR3 is CASSATVEASSYNEQFF. The CDR3 DNA follows: TGTGCCAGCAGTGCCACAGTAGAGGCTAGCAGTTACAATGAGCAGTTCTTC. V is TRBV2 and J is TRBJ2-1; the D gene is possibly TRBD2 (5 bases). The V end was cut by 4 bases, the J end by 4 bases, with 20 bases between. The CDR3 has 17 residues. CDR1 SNHLY and CDR2 FYNNEI come from the germline V gene.

This chain links TRBV27 with TRBJ2-7; TRBD2 matches 11 bases. The CDR3 covers 15 residues. CDR1 and CDR2 (germline): MNHEY, SMNVEV (reference sequence). V was clipped by 6 bases and J by 3 bases; unmatched bases: 7. CDR3 DNA sequence: TGTGCCAGCAGCCCGGGACTAGCGGAGATCTACGAGCAGTACTTC. This gives the protein CASSPGLAEIYEQYF.

The rearrangement joins TRBV5-6 to TRBJ2-5, with 9 bases identical to TRBD2. Germline assignment: CDR1 SGHDT and CDR2 YYEEEE. The CDR3 is 14 residues long. Losses at the gene ends were 4 bases for V and 3 bases for J; bases not matched to a gene: 4. The CDR3 protein is CASSRTSVKETQYF. CDR3 DNA sequence: TGTGCCAGCAGCCGGACTAGCGTTAAAGAGACCCAGTACTTC.

V is TRBV29-1 and J is TRBJ1-1; no definite D call. The CDR3 length is 11 residues. The V gene's germline CDR1 is SQVTM and CDR2 ANQGSEA. V was cut by 7 bases and J by 7 bases, with 13 bases left in between. The DNA for the CDR3 is TGCAGCGCCTGGAGGAACGGTGAAGCTTTCTTT. This translates into CSAWRNGEAFF.

The table lists this clone with a few counts. This sequence joins TRBV5-1 and TRBJ2-5, with 11 bases lining up with TRBD2. The CDR3 sequence is 17 residues long. V trimming: 7 bases; J trimming: 5 bases; junction bases outside the gene matches: 16. The germline gives CDR1 SGHRS, CDR2 YFSETQ. The DNA of the CDR3 is TGCGCCAGCCAAGCAGGCACGGTAGCGGGAGGGCGGGAGACCCAGTACTTC. Its protein product is CASQAGTVAGGRETQYF. Full variable domain (missing parts from reference TRBV5-1 and TRBJ2-5): KAGVTQTPRYLIKTRGQQVTLSCSPISGHRSVSWYQQTPGQGLQFLFEYFSETQRNKGNFPGRFSGRQFSNSRSEMNVSTLELGDSALYLCASQAGTVAGGRETQYFGPGTRLLVL.

This clone was counted between two and nine times. This chain links TRBV28 with TRBJ1-1; a possible D gene is TRBD1 (6 bases). The CDR3 is made up of 16 amino acids. Trimming took off 5 bases at V and 1 base at J, with 17 bases between the two ends. Germline values: CDR1 MDHEN, CDR2 SYDVKM. CDR3 sequence reads: CASSAPQGGGNTEAFF. CDR3 in DNA: TGTGCCAGCAGTGCCCCACAGGGCGGGGGGAACACTGAAGCTTTCTTT.

This clone was picked up a small number of times. The J gene is TRBJ2-3, the V gene TRBV2, with a tentative D call TRBD2 (6 bases). Germline loops: CDR1 SNHLY, CDR2 FYNNEI. The CDR3 is made up of 14 amino acids. With 6 bases removed from V and 4 bases from J, the gap between germline ends came to 14 bases. The CDR3 DNA is TGTGCCAGCAGAAGGGACCGGGGGTCAGATACGCAGTATTTT. Translating gives CASRRDRGSDTQYF.

This sequence joins TRBV6-5 and TRBJ2-2; 7 bases are a match to TRBD2. The CDR3 has 16 amino acids. Trimming cost V 2 bases and J 6 bases; bases outside gene matches: 9. Germline V gene sequence: CDR1 MNHEY, CDR2 SVGAGI. The CDR3 region has the DNA TGTGCCAGCAGTTACGTGGTGGGAGGGCCGGCCGGGGAGCTGTTTTTT. Translated, it gives CASSYVVGGPAGELFF.

This chain joins TRBV9 and TRBJ2-5; perhaps TRBD2 as D (5 bases). V was shortened by 0 bases and J by 5 bases, with 11 bases between the two germline ends. The CDR3 length is 14 residues. Germline assignment: CDR1 SGDLS and CDR2 YYNGEE. This chain's CDR3 is CASSVGGSRETQYF. The CDR3, as DNA: TGTGCCAGCAGCGTAGGAGGGAGCAGGGAGACCCAGTACTTC. Supplemented by reference TRBV9 and TRBJ2-5, the full variable domain reads DSGVTQTPKHLITATGQRVTLRCSPRSGDLSVYWYQQSLDQGLQFLIQYYNGEERAKGNILERFSAQQFPDLHSELNLSSLELGDSALYFCASSVGGSRETQYFGPGTRLLVL.

The V and J genes are TRBV4-1 and TRBJ2-3, with TRBD2 as a possible D gene (7 bases). Germline values: CDR1 MGHRA, CDR2 YSYEKL. The V end lost 4 bases, the J end lost 6 bases, and 20 bases lay between the germline ends. The CDR3 has 16 residues. The chain's CDR3 is CASSPRGGGLGDTQYF. DNA for the CDR3: TGCGCCAGCAGCCCAAGAGGGGGGGGCTTGGGCGATACGCAGTATTTT.

There are a few counts of this clone. The chain employs TRBV29-1 and TRBJ2-1; TRBD2 aligns across 8 bases. The V and J ends lost 7 bases and 8 bases, in that order; junction bases with no gene match: 7. The CDR3 totals 12 residues. In germline, CDR1 is SQVTM, CDR2 ANQGSEA. DNA for the CDR3: TGCAGCGGCGGCGGGAGGTTCTATGAGCAGTTCTTC. Translating it yields CSGGGRFYEQFF.

This chain connects TRBV5-1 to TRBJ1-1; no clear D gene. V was cut by 1 base and J by 3 bases, with 10 bases left in between. Germline CDR1 SGHRS, CDR2 YFSETQ. CDR3 size: 14 residues. The CDR3, as DNA: TGCGCCAGCAGCTTGTACGGGGAGCACACTGAAGCTTTCTTT. Its translation is CASSLYGEHTEAFF.

This chain joins TRBV5-1 and TRBJ2-7; D uncertain. This CDR3 has 11 amino acids. The germline V and J ends were trimmed by 2 bases and 4 bases, with 4 bases remaining between them. From germline, CDR1 is SGHRS and CDR2 YFSETQ. Here the CDR3 reads CASSFYYEQYF. Here the CDR3 DNA reads TGCGCCAGCAGCTTCTATTACGAGCAGTACTTC.

The chain is built from TRBV30 and TRBJ2-7; TRBD1 matches at 7 bases. Trimming at V came to 4 bases and at J to 8 bases, leaving 8 bases not matched to a gene. The CDR3 consists of 12 residues. CDR1 is GTSNPN, CDR2 SVGIG, per germline (reference sequence). The CDR3 region has the DNA TGTGCCTGGAACCGGGACAGTCGGCAGCAGTACGTC. The encoded protein is CAWNRDSRQQYV.

This chain connects TRBV6-6 to TRBJ1-2; 9 nucleotides align to TRBD1. The V gene end was trimmed by 4 bases and the J gene end by 8 bases; junction bases not matched to a gene: 2. The length of the CDR3 is 12 residues. Germline V CDR1 and CDR2: MNHNY, SVGAGI (reference sequence). DNA for the CDR3: TGTGCCAGCAGTTGGACAGGGGACGGCTACACCTTC. Amino acid sequence: CASSWTGDGYTF.

The sample holds a few counts of this clone. This chain connects TRBV27 to TRBJ2-3; TRBD1 might be the D (5 bases). The CDR3 sequence is 12 residues long. The germline V gene encodes CDR1 MNHEY and CDR2 SMNVEV (reference sequence). The CDR3 is CASRGSTDTQYF. The CDR3, as DNA: TGTGCATCAAGGGGCTCGACAGATACGCAGTATTTT.